The 30 T cell receptor beta chains reported below all come from one sample, sequenced in a study of blood T cell repertoires in COVID-19. Profiling relied on immunoSEQ multiplex PCR, and the TCRdb table lists in-frame clones only, not all of them. The sample includes more than 100,000 clones, around 76% seen only once; the top ten take about 2.1%. Input material: peripheral blood. All receptors derive from a man between 65 and 80 years old with acute or convalescent COVID-19.

This chain connects TRBV7-9 to TRBJ1-1, with 7 nucleotides matching TRBD1. The J segment lost 2 bases and the V segment lost 5 bases, leaving 11 bases of the junction unmatched. Looked up from germline, CDR1 is SEHNR and CDR2 is FQNEAQ (reference sequence). The CDR3 is 16 residues long. In DNA, the CDR3 is TGTGCCAGCAGCAAAACGACAGGGTTTCTAAACACTGAAGCTTTCTTT. Amino acid sequence: CASSKTTGFLNTEAFF.

The J gene is TRBJ2-1, the V gene TRBV5-4; 9 positions agree with TRBD2. Germline V lookup: CDR1 SGHNT, CDR2 YYREEE (reference sequence). The CDR3 covers 15 residues. With V trimmed by 2 bases and J by 7 bases, 7 bases remained unmatched. In DNA form, the CDR3 reads TGTGCCAGCAGCTTCGTAGCGGGGGTGAGGAATGAGCAGTTCTTC. It is translated as CASSFVAGVRNEQFF.

In nucleotides, the CDR3 is TGCGCCAGCAGCTTGACAGGGGGCGCTAACTATGGCTACACCTTC. This encodes CASSLTGGANYGYTF. V gene TRBV5-1 combines with J gene TRBJ1-2; 9 bases agree with TRBD1. The CDR3 has 15 amino acids. V was clipped by 1 base and J by 0 bases; unmatched bases: 1. Germline V gives CDR1 SGHRS, CDR2 YFSETQ.

The chain uses TRBV5-1 and TRBJ2-7; TRBD2 is a possible D gene (7 bases). V shed 2 bases and J shed 4 bases, with 19 bases lying between them. CDR1 is SGHRS and CDR2 is YFSETQ in the germline V gene. This CDR3 is built from 16 residues. In DNA, the CDR3 is TGCGCCAGCAGCTTCGGTCGGGGGGCGCGAAGTTACGAGCAGTACTTC. Protein product: CASSFGRGARSYEQYF.

This clone was seen only once. J is TRBJ1-6 and V is TRBV11-2; 7 bases are a match to TRBD1. V trimming: 4 bases; J trimming: 9 bases; junction bases outside the gene matches: 6. This CDR3 has 14 residues. Germline CDR1 SGHAT, CDR2 FQNNGV. The CDR3 DNA is TGTGCCAGCAGCTCTGACAGGGAGCTTTCACCCCTCCACTTT. This translates into CASSSDRELSPLHF.

V gene TRBV4-3 combines with J gene TRBJ2-1; 7 bases map to TRBD2. V was clipped by 3 bases and J by 4 bases; unmatched bases: 3. Germline CDR1 reads LGHNA; CDR2 reads YSLEER. This CDR3 region has 14 residues. This CDR3 is CASSQGSGYNEQFF. For the CDR3, the DNA is TGCGCCAGCAGCCAGGGTAGCGGGTACAATGAGCAGTTCTTC.

The V call is TRBV5-1, the J call TRBJ2-2; a weak D match, TRBD2 (6 bases). Trimming shortened V by 4 bases and J by 1 base, and 14 bases separated the two germline ends. This CDR3 contains 16 residues. Germline CDR1 reads SGHRS; CDR2 reads YFSETQ. Here the CDR3 DNA reads TGCGCCAGCAGCCCCCGTACGGGGGTGAACACCGGGGAGCTGTTTTTT. Its translation: CASSPRTGVNTGELFF.

The chain links TRBV18 to TRBJ2-2, with 9 bases matching TRBD2. Unmatched junction bases numbered 7, after V lost 6 bases and J lost 2 bases. The CDR3 is made up of 16 amino acids. The germline CDR1 and CDR2 sequences are KGHSH and LQKENI. CDR3 DNA sequence: TGTGCCAGCTCCCCTCGACTAGCGGACAACACCGGGGAGCTGTTTTTT. It is translated as CASSPRLADNTGELFF.

This rearrangement joins TRBV6-1 to TRBJ2-7; possibly TRBD1 for D (5 bases). CDR3 length equals 17 residues. Trimming took off 4 bases at V and 2 bases at J, with 21 bases between the two ends. Looked up from germline, CDR1 is MNHNS and CDR2 is SASEGT. CDR3: CASSVDPMVGVAYEQYF. The CDR3, as DNA: TGTGCCAGCAGTGTGGACCCAATGGTAGGGGTCGCCTACGAGCAGTACTTC.

The chain is built from TRBV19 and TRBJ2-5; TRBD2 matches at 13 bases. From germline, CDR1 is LNHDA and CDR2 SQIVND (reference sequence). The V gene end was trimmed by 7 bases and the J gene end by 5 bases; junction bases not matched to a gene: 10. The CDR3 contains 16 residues. For the CDR3, the DNA is TGTGCCAGTACCCGGACTAGCGGGGGATTTGTGGAGACCCAGTACTTC. Its translation: CASTRTSGGFVETQYF.

CDR3 loop: CASSQDRTGRNTIYF. The CDR3 nucleotides are TGTGCCAGCAGCCAAGATCGGACAGGGAGAAACACCATATATTTT. This chain links TRBV14 with TRBJ1-3; TRBD1 aligns across 8 bases. The CDR3 totals 15 residues. Germline trimming cut 0 bases from V and 5 bases from J; bases unmatched to any gene: 3. Germline loops: CDR1 SGHDN, CDR2 FVKESK.

The gene calls are TRBV7-3 and TRBJ2-1; possibly TRBD2 for D (5 bases). Germline CDR1 is SGHTA and CDR2 is FQGTGA. V lost 5 bases, J lost 3 bases, and 11 bases lay in between. The CDR3 totals 14 residues. The CDR3 spells CASSPGSYYNEQFF. For the CDR3, the DNA is TGTGCCAGCAGCCCGGGATCGTACTACAATGAGCAGTTCTTC.

The V gene is TRBV25-1, the J gene TRBJ1-4; D unresolved. Germline CDR1 is MGHDK and CDR2 is SYGVNS. The CDR3 has 15 residues. Trimming cost V 3 bases and J 6 bases, with 14 bases left between them. The CDR3 region is CASSDLRGGDEKLFF. For the CDR3, the DNA is TGTGCCAGCAGTGACCTTCGGGGAGGAGATGAAAAACTGTTTTTT.

This chain links TRBV5-1 with TRBJ2-1, with a possible D match to TRBD2 (5 bases). Trimming stripped 4 bases from V and 4 bases from J, with 15 bases between. This CDR3 is 15 amino acids long. Germline V lookup: CDR1 SGHRS, CDR2 YFSETQ. CDR3 amino acids: CASSPQASGYNEQFF. The CDR3 coding sequence is TGCGCCAGCAGCCCCCAGGCTTCGGGGTACAATGAGCAGTTCTTC.

The chain is built from TRBV6-5 and TRBJ2-3; D unclear. V lost 3 bases, J lost 1 base, and 5 bases lay in between. CDR3 length equals 13 residues. Germline V gene sequence: CDR1 MNHEY, CDR2 SVGAGI. The DNA for the CDR3 is TGTGCCAGCAGTTATGGAGGCACAGATACGCAGTATTTT. It yields the protein CASSYGGTDTQYF.

This sequence joins TRBV5-1 and TRBJ1-3; 9 nucleotides line up with TRBD1. The V segment lost 7 bases and the J segment 0 bases; nucleotides outside the gene matches: 5. The CDR3 extends over 15 amino acids. Per the germline V gene, CDR1 is SGHRS and CDR2 is YFSETQ. CDR3 protein: CASQTGGASGNTIYF. CDR3 in DNA: TGCGCCAGCCAGACAGGGGGGGCCTCTGGAAACACCATATATTTT.

Points on this clone: In the same sample, other DNA sequences code for this CDR3. The chain couples TRBV7-2 to TRBJ2-2, with a weak D call TRBD1 (6 bases). V dropped 2 bases and J dropped 0 bases, with 10 bases sitting between them. The CDR3 has 16 amino acids. CDR1 SGHTA and CDR2 FQGNSA come from the germline V gene. As DNA, the CDR3 is TGTGCCAGCAGCTTACAGGGGCTCGCGAACACCGGGGAGCTGTTTTTT. As protein: CASSLQGLANTGELFF.

The V and J genes are TRBV11-2 and TRBJ1-1; a possible D gene is TRBD1 (6 bases). The germline V and J ends were trimmed by 1 base and 0 bases, with 6 bases remaining between them. Germline V lookup: CDR1 SGHAT, CDR2 FQNNGV. This CDR3 has 14 residues. CDR3 nucleotides: TGTGCCAGCAGCTTAGGGACAGTGAACACTGAAGCTTTCTTT. Its translation is CASSLGTVNTEAFF.

The genes are TRBV14 and TRBJ2-1, with TRBD1 matching over 7 bases. The CDR3 is made up of 13 amino acids. Germline V lookup: CDR1 SGHDN, CDR2 FVKESK. Germline trimming cut 1 base from V and 8 bases from J; bases unmatched to any gene: 2. CDR3 in DNA: TGTGCCAGCAGCCAAGGACAGGGCCATGAGCAGTTCTTC. Residues: CASSQGQGHEQFF.

The rearrangement links TRBV5-1 to TRBJ1-2, with TRBD1 matching 9 bases. After removal of 3 bases from V and 3 bases from J, the junction contained 6 bases not matched to a gene. Germline CDR1 reads SGHRS; CDR2 reads YFSETQ. There are 15 residues in the CDR3. CDR3 sequence: CASSSGQGSYYGYTF. The CDR3 DNA follows: TGCGCCAGCAGCTCGGGACAGGGATCGTACTATGGCTACACCTTC.

The V call is TRBV7-3, the J call TRBJ2-7, with D possibly TRBD2 on 6 matching bases. CDR1 and CDR2 (germline): SGHTA, FQGTGA. The CDR3 extends over 14 amino acids. V lost 5 bases and J lost 0, with 11 bases in between. This chain's CDR3 is CASSPGSLSYEQYF. The DNA for the CDR3 is TGTGCCAGCAGCCCCGGGAGTCTCTCCTACGAGCAGTACTTC.

The gene calls are TRBV5-1 and TRBJ2-3, with 7 positions matching TRBD2. Per the germline V gene, CDR1 is SGHRS and CDR2 is YFSETQ. The ends lost 4 bases at V and 2 bases at J; junction bases unmatched: 4. The CDR3 length is 14 residues. The CDR3 DNA follows: TGCGCCAGCAGCAGCGGGGCCCACACAGATACGCAGTATTTT. Protein: CASSSGAHTDTQYF.

The V call is TRBV7-3, the J call TRBJ2-2, with D tentatively TRBD2 (6 bases). The ends were cut back, 2 bases at V and 2 bases at J, with 12 bases in the middle. Germline CDR1 SGHTA, CDR2 FQGTGA. The CDR3 consists of 16 residues. The chain's CDR3 is CASSLFAGPNTGELFF. In DNA, the CDR3 is TGTGCCAGCAGCTTATTTGCGGGACCTAACACCGGGGAGCTGTTTTTT.

This rearrangement joins TRBV15 to TRBJ2-2, with D unclear. Germline V gene lookup returns CDR1 LNHNV and CDR2 YYDKDF (reference sequence). V gave up 1 base and J gave up 2 bases, with 20 bases separating them. This CDR3 comprises 19 residues. The CDR3 is CATSRGLRRIVTNTGELFF. CDR3 coding DNA: TGTGCCACCAGCAGAGGATTAAGGCGGATTGTGACTAACACCGGGGAGCTGTTTTTT.

The chain joins TRBV19 to TRBJ1-2; maybe TRBD1 (5 bases). This CDR3 comprises 13 residues. Germline CDR1 LNHDA, CDR2 SQIVND (reference sequence). V was shortened by 6 bases and J by 4 bases, with 12 bases between the two germline ends. Here the CDR3 reads CASSLQGVYGYTF. As DNA, the CDR3 is TGTGCCAGTAGCTTGCAGGGTGTCTATGGCTACACCTTC.

The chain links TRBV19 to TRBJ1-4; D is unresolved. The germline gives CDR1 LNHDA, CDR2 SQIVND (reference sequence). The CDR3 runs 12 residues. Trimming removed 1 base at V and 11 bases at J, with 8 bases between. As DNA, the CDR3 is TGTGCCAGTAGTATAGGGGCAGACAAACTGTTTTTT. The encoded protein is CASSIGADKLFF.

The J gene is TRBJ2-7, the V gene TRBV28; TRBD2 aligns across 7 bases. The CDR3 runs to 16 residues. Germline V gives CDR1 MDHEN, CDR2 SYDVKM. After removal of 0 bases from V and 2 bases from J, the junction contained 7 bases not matched to a gene. The CDR3 bases are TGTGCCAGCAGTTTATGGGGCGGGGGTTCCGCCTACGAGCAGTACTTC. Protein: CASSLWGGGSAYEQYF.

J is TRBJ2-7 and V is TRBV7-2; D not resolved. Trimming cost V 5 bases and J 6 bases, with 8 bases left between them. Germline V gene lookup returns CDR1 SGHTA and CDR2 FQGNSA. This CDR3 contains 11 residues. CDR3 nucleotide sequence: TGTGCCAGCAGCGCCCGGAGCGAGCAGTACTTC. Its translation is CASSARSEQYF.

The chain employs TRBV5-1 and TRBJ1-2; 9 bases fit TRBD1. This CDR3 region has 16 residues. The V and J ends lost 2 bases and 6 bases, in that order; junction bases with no gene match: 11. The germline V gene encodes CDR1 SGHRS and CDR2 YFSETQ. CDR3 coding DNA: TGCGCCAGCAGCTTCCTAGCACCGGGACAGGGCGATGGCTACACCTTC. Protein sequence: CASSFLAPGQGDGYTF.

This chain links TRBV4-1 with TRBJ2-1; TRBD2 agrees at 7 bases. V lost 0 bases, J lost 7 bases, and 9 bases stayed unmatched. CDR1 is MGHRA and CDR2 is YSYEKL in the germline V gene. The CDR3 has 16 residues. The CDR3 sequence is CASSQDTAGRGNEQFF. CDR3 sequence (DNA): TGCGCCAGCAGCCAAGATACGGCAGGGAGGGGAAATGAGCAGTTCTTC.